Presented here are 6 T cell receptor beta chains from one specimen sequenced in a study of blood T cell repertoires in COVID-19 (dated by TCRdb to 2018 to 2021). Libraries were constructed by the immunoSEQ multiplex PCR assay. The source is immuneACCESS, and TCRdb retained only in-frame sequences with V and J called. Part of the clones is not carried over; for the studies checked, unresolved V genes explain less than half of this, and the remainder is unexplained. This sample comprises 120,000 or so clones, over 85% of them detected only once. Over 3.5% of the sample is in the top ten clones. Sequencing was performed on peripheral blood. The receptors come from a man aged 45 to 65 with active COVID-19.

The rearrangement links TRBV6-5 to TRBJ2-5; 7 nucleotides line up with TRBD1. This CDR3 has 12 amino acids. V lost 10 bases and J lost 6; bases outside the gene matches: 8. CDR1 and CDR2 (germline): MNHEY, SVGAGI. The CDR3 loop is CATRQGWQTQYF. In nucleotides, the CDR3 is TGTGCCACAAGACAGGGTTGGCAGACCCAGTACTTC.

The chain joins TRBV29-1 to TRBJ2-1; 12 nucleotides line up with TRBD1. Germline trimming cut 4 bases from V and 9 bases from J; bases unmatched to any gene: 10. In germline, CDR1 is SQVTM, CDR2 ANQGSEA. This CDR3 contains 15 residues. In DNA form, the CDR3 reads TGCAGCGTTGGGGTTCCGGGACAGGGGGCAATTGAGCAGTTCTTC. Protein sequence: CSVGVPGQGAIEQFF.

This clone is a singleton in its sample. The V and J genes are TRBV9 and TRBJ2-3; D gene uncertain. Trimming stripped 0 bases from V and 5 bases from J, with 13 bases between. The germline gives CDR1 SGDLS, CDR2 YYNGEE. This CDR3 contains 15 residues. CDR3: CASSVGPLVGDTQYF. For the CDR3, the DNA is TGTGCCAGCAGCGTAGGTCCCCTAGTCGGAGATACGCAGTATTTT. Full variable domain (missing parts from reference TRBV9 and TRBJ2-3): DSGVTQTPKHLITATGQRVTLRCSPRSGDLSVYWYQQSLDQGLQFLIQYYNGEERAKGNILERFSAQQFPDLHSELNLSSLELGDSALYFCASSVGPLVGDTQYFGPGTRLTVL.

The chain is built from TRBV5-1 and TRBJ2-2; the match to TRBD2 covers 7 bases. Unmatched junction bases numbered 3, after V lost 4 bases and J lost 0 bases. The CDR3 sequence is 15 residues long. Germline-derived CDR1 and CDR2 are SGHRS and YFSETQ. DNA for the CDR3: TGCGCCAGCAGCACCGGGACTACGAACACCGGGGAGCTGTTTTTT. The encoded protein is CASSTGTTNTGELFF.

About this clone: Germline is not matched at one junction end, which may reflect a read error. Other DNA sequences in this sample translate to the same CDR3. The chain employs TRBV19 and TRBJ1-2, with TRBD1 identical over 9 bases. The CDR3 has 15 residues. In germline, CDR1 is LNHDA, CDR2 SQIVND (reference sequence). CDR3 in amino acids: CASSDSDRGNYGYTF. DNA of the CDR3: TGTGCCAGTAGTGATTCGGACAGGGGTAACTATGGCTACACCTTT.

This clone turned up a few times. V is TRBV6-6 and J is TRBJ1-5, with 7 nucleotides matching TRBD1. Germline CDR1 is MNHNY and CDR2 is SVGAGI (reference sequence). The trim removed 6 bases at V and 1 base at J, leaving 3 bases unmatched. The CDR3 is 14 residues long. DNA of the CDR3: TGTGCCAGCAGGACACAGGGGAGCAATCAGCCCCAGCATTTT. This translates into CASRTQGSNQPQHF.